The rows below give T cell receptor beta chains drawn from one sample of a study of OX40 agonist ivuxolimab in advanced cancers. Measured with immunoSEQ multiplex PCR; TCRdb has only the in-frame clones, and not every one. The sample shows 50,000 or so clones, around 77% of them seen only once. The specimen comprised CD4+ or CD8+ T cells sorted from blood, sampled in a trial of the OX40 agonist ivuxolimab. These receptors all come from an adult with an advanced solid tumor such as melanoma, head and neck, liver or kidney cancer. Each CDR3 is given with its conserved first and last residue. The order of the fields is V gene, clone size, D gene, J gene, CDR3 DNA, CDR3 protein. D genes are given only for firm matches. Some rows mark clone size as missing; the rest say once, few, many or name a class of expanded clone.

TRBV7-9	once	TRBD2	TRBJ2-1	TGTGCCAGCAGCTTCCAGAGGACTAGCGGGAGAGTTGATGAGCAGTTCTTC	CASSFQRTSGRVDEQFF
TRBV11-2	NA	NA	TRBJ2-2	TGTGCCAGCAGCCAGGAGGCGGCCGGGGAGCTGTTTTTT	CASSQEAAGELFF
TRBV7-9	NA	NA	TRBJ2-5	TGTGCCAGCAGCGGAAGTTTGCGTACAGGAACAGAGACCCAGTACTTC	CASSGSLRTGTETQYF
TRBV7-2	few	TRBD1	TRBJ2-6	TGTGCCAGCAGCTTAGAGCCGGGACAGAGATCCTCTGGGGCCAACGTCCTGACTTTC	CASSLEPGQRSSGANVLTF
TRBV18	NA	NA	TRBJ1-1	TGTGCCAGCTCACCAGGGGCTGAGGCTGAAGCTTTCTTT	CASSPGAEAEAFF
TRBV10-1	NA	NA	TRBJ2-7	TGCGCCAGCAGTGCCGCCCGAAGGGGCTCCTACGAGCAGTACTTC	CASSAARRGSYEQYF
TRBV28	NA	TRBD1	TRBJ1-1	TGTGCCAGCAGAAGGGACAGGGGGCCTGAAGCTTTCTTT	CASRRDRGPEAFF
TRBV27	NA	TRBD2	TRBJ2-1	TGTGCCAGCAGTTTACCCACTAGCGGGAGGCCTCGGGAACAGTTCTTC	CASSLPTSGRPREQFF
TRBV27	NA	TRBD1	TRBJ1-1	TGTGCCAGCAGTTTAGAGGCCAGACAGGGAGGGACTGAAGCTTTCTTT	CASSLEARQGGTEAFF
TRBV18	NA	NA	TRBJ2-3	TGTGCCAGCTCACCGGTTAAAGGGCGGGCCTTATCGGATACGCAGTATTTT	CASSPVKGRALSDTQYF
TRBV11-1	NA	NA	TRBJ2-3	TGTGCCAGCAGCTTGTCCCGGGACGGGGGCCGGGATACGCAGTATTTT	CASSLSRDGGRDTQYF
TRBV28	few	NA	TRBJ1-5	TGTGCCAGCAGTCATCAGCATTGGCATTTT	CASSHQHWHF
TRBV4-1	medium-sized	NA	TRBJ1-5	TGCGCCAGCAGCCAAGGAACCAGCTCTCAGCCCCAGCATTTT	CASSQGTSSQPQHF
TRBV9	few	NA	TRBJ1-1	TGTGCCAGCAGCGTAGCGTCCGGGAACACTGAAGCTTTCTTT	CASSVASGNTEAFF
TRBV7-8	NA	NA	TRBJ1-4	TGTGCCAGCAGCTTAGCGGGGGCAGGGGTTGAAAAACTGTTTTTT	CASSLAGAGVEKLFF
TRBV4-1	NA	NA	TRBJ2-7	TGCGCCAGCAGCCAAGTGGGCCCACATTCGGGGCAGTACTTC	CASSQVGPHSGQYF
TRBV19	few	NA	TRBJ2-7	TGTGCCAGTAGTCCTGAAGGCGGACGGGAGCAGTACTTC	CASSPEGGREQYF
TRBV27	NA	NA	TRBJ1-2	TGTGCCAGCGGATATTTAAATGGCTACACCTTC	CASGYLNGYTF
TRBV5-1	once	NA	TRBJ2-3	TGCGCCAGCAGCCTGACGACAGATACGCAGTATTTT	CASSLTTDTQYF
TRBV5-1	NA	TRBD2	TRBJ2-7	TGCGCCAGCAGCTTGGCAGCGGGAGGGCCTCGGGAGCAGTACTTC	CASSLAAGGPREQYF
TRBV7-9	NA	TRBD1	TRBJ2-2	TGTGCCAGCAGCACAACCGGGACAGCTTCCTCTCAGCTGTTTTTT	CASSTTGTASSQLFF
TRBV18	few	TRBD1	TRBJ1-5	TGTGCCAGCTCACCACCCGGAGCAAACAGGGGAAATCAGCCCCAGCATTTT	CASSPPGANRGNQPQHF
TRBV27	NA	NA	TRBJ2-1	TGTGCCAGCAGGGACTACCATCGCCCCTCTGAGCAGTTCTTC	CASRDYHRPSEQFF
TRBV2	NA	NA	TRBJ2-3	TGTGCCAGCAGCGGAACAGGGAGTAGCACAGATACGCAGTATTTT	CASSGTGSSTDTQYF
TRBV15	NA	TRBD1	TRBJ1-2	TGTGCCACCAGCAGCGGGGCAGGGGGCGTACATGGCTACACCTTC	CATSSGAGGVHGYTF
TRBV28	NA	TRBD1	TRBJ2-1	TGTGCCAGCCGGACAGGGTCAGCCCTATACAATGAGCAGTTCTTC	CASRTGSALYNEQFF
TRBV10-3	NA	NA	TRBJ2-7	TGTGCCATCACAGCCGGGCCCACCTACGAGCAGTACTTC	CAITAGPTYEQYF
TRBV19	NA	NA	TRBJ1-3	TGTGCCAGTAGTATTGGGGCAAGCTCTGGAAACACCATATATTTT	CASSIGASSGNTIYF
TRBV15	once	TRBD1	TRBJ1-2	TGTGCCACCAGCAGGGACAGGGGGAACTATGGCTACACCTTC	CATSRDRGNYGYTF
TRBV19	NA	TRBD2	TRBJ2-7	TGTGCCAGTAGTTCCAACGGACTAGACGAGCAGTACTTC	CASSSNGLDEQYF
TRBV5-6	few	TRBD1	TRBJ1-4	TGTGCCAGCAGCTTGGAGGGGGCGGTAGCTAATGAAAAACTGTTTTTT	CASSLEGAVANEKLFF
TRBV28	NA	TRBD1	TRBJ1-5	TGTGCCAGCAGTTTTGGACAGGGAAAATATAGTAGGAGCAATCAGCCCCAGCATTTT	CASSFGQGKYSRSNQPQHF
TRBV7-2	NA	NA	TRBJ2-7	TGTGCCAGCAGCTTCGGACAGCCCGGGGCCGAGCAGTACTTC	CASSFGQPGAEQYF
TRBV5-1	NA	TRBD2	TRBJ2-5	TGCGCCAGCAGCTCCCCCCTACTAGCGGGAGGGGGGGGGCAAGAGACCCAGTACTTC	CASSSPLLAGGGGQETQYF
TRBV6-1	few	NA	TRBJ1-3	TGTGCCAGCAGTGATATGACAGCTGGAAACACCATATATTTT	CASSDMTAGNTIYF
TRBV28	NA	NA	TRBJ2-3	TGTGCCAGCAGCACAACACACTGGGGAGATACGCAGTATTTT	CASSTTHWGDTQYF
TRBV7-6	NA	TRBD1	TRBJ2-2	TGTGCCAGCAGCTACCCGGGACAGGGGGCGCAGGGCACCGGGGAGCTGTTTTTT	CASSYPGQGAQGTGELFF
TRBV2	NA	TRBD2	TRBJ2-1	TGTGCCATAGGGACTAGCGGCCGGATTGAGCAGTTCTTC	CAIGTSGRIEQFF
TRBV6-6	NA	TRBD2	TRBJ2-1	TGTGCCAGCAGCCAGACTAGCGGGAGGGGAGTCGGGCAGTTCTTC	CASSQTSGRGVGQFF
TRBV28	few	TRBD1	TRBJ1-2	TGTGCCAGCAGTAGGGGGCGGATAAATTATGGCTACACCTTC	CASSRGRINYGYTF
TRBV28	once	TRBD2	TRBJ2-2	TGTGCCAGCAGTTTACGACCCGGGACTAGCGGGAGGGACGGGGAGCTGTTTTTT	CASSLRPGTSGRDGELFF
TRBV6-5	NA	TRBD1	TRBJ2-7	TGTGCCAGCAGTCCGGACAGGGGGCTGTCCTACGAGCAGTACTTC	CASSPDRGLSYEQYF
TRBV18	NA	NA	TRBJ2-7	TGTGCCAGCTCACAAGAAATGGAGGTTTTTTACGAGCAGTACTTC	CASSQEMEVFYEQYF
TRBV25-1	NA	TRBD2	TRBJ2-1	TGTGCCAGCAGTGAATGGGGGGGGAGCTACAATGAGCAGTTCTTC	CASSEWGGSYNEQFF
TRBV5-6	NA	NA	TRBJ2-5	TGTGCCAGCAGCTTGGGGCAGCAAGAGACCCAGTACTTC	CASSLGQQETQYF
TRBV6-1	NA	TRBD1	TRBJ1-4	TGTGCCAGCAGTGAAATCAGGGGGGCGGCTGAAAAACTGTTTTTT	CASSEIRGAAEKLFF
TRBV5-4	NA	NA	TRBJ2-1	TGTGCCAGCAGGAAATCAGGGGTCAGCTCCTACAATGAGCAGTTCTTC	CASRKSGVSSYNEQFF
TRBV6-1	NA	TRBD2	TRBJ2-1	TGTGCCAGCAGTTTACTAGCGGGAGGTAACAATGAGCAGTTCTTC	CASSLLAGGNNEQFF
TRBV4-1	medium-sized	TRBD2	TRBJ2-1	TGCGCCAGCAGCCCCGGACTAGCGGGAGGGTTGAAGGAAAATGAGCAGTTCTTC	CASSPGLAGGLKENEQFF
TRBV4-1	NA	NA	TRBJ2-5	TGCGCCAGCAGCCAACTACCGCCGGGCCTGGGAGAGACCCAGTACTTC	CASSQLPPGLGETQYF